This TCR beta chain was sequenced in a study of blood T cell repertoires in COVID-19. The CDR3 is 11 amino acids. The assay was immunoSEQ multiplex PCR, and TCRdb's table has in-frame clones only and misses some. Of about 110,000 clones in the sample, around 85% are singletons; the top ten hold less than 2%. The chain employs TRBV12-1 and TRBJ1-2. TRBV12-1 is deemed a pseudogene. The source material was peripheral blood. The source is a man aged 45-60 years with acute or convalescent COVID-19. Here the CDR3 DNA reads TGTGCCAGCAGCCTCAACTATGGCTACACCTTC. This encodes CASSLNYGYTF.